These 15 T cell receptor beta chains came from one sample sequenced in a study of blood T cell repertoires in COVID-19. TCRdb keeps only in-frame clones here, not all; method: immunoSEQ multiplex PCR. The sample includes roughly 400,000 clones, around 87% of them seen just once. The sample comprised peripheral blood. The receptors derive from a woman in her fifties or sixties with COVID-19, enrolled during active disease.

This sequence joins TRBV7-3 and TRBJ2-5; 9 positions agree with TRBD2. This CDR3 is 15 amino acids long. Germline V gene data show CDR1 as SGHTA and CDR2 as FQGTGA. V trimming: 3 bases; J trimming: 4 bases; junction bases outside the gene matches: 6. CDR3 protein: CASSFSAGGRETQYF. CDR3 nucleotides: TGTGCCAGCAGCTTCTCAGCGGGGGGCCGAGAGACCCAGTACTTC.

This clone was seen only once. The genes are TRBV27 and TRBJ1-4, with 7 bases fitting TRBD1. This CDR3 comprises 17 residues. V was clipped by 4 bases and J by 1 base; unmatched bases: 9. Germline CDR1 and CDR2: MNHEY and SMNVEV (reference sequence). The CDR3 DNA reads as TGTGCCAGCAGTTCAGACAGGGCCCCACGAACTAATGAAAAACTGTTTTTT. Translated, it gives CASSSDRAPRTNEKLFF.

The chain's CDR3 is CASSPQGNQPQHF. Written as DNA, the CDR3 is TGTGCCAGCAGCCCCCAGGGGAATCAGCCCCAGCATTTT. The rearrangement joins TRBV11-2 to TRBJ1-5; possibly TRBD1 for D (6 bases). The CDR3 sequence is 13 residues long. Germline assignment: CDR1 SGHAT and CDR2 FQNNGV. Trimming pared 5 bases from V and 4 bases from J, leaving 9 bases between.

The V gene is TRBV28, the J gene TRBJ1-1, with TRBD1 matching 7 bases. J was trimmed by 4 bases and V by 5 bases; bases with no gene match: 10. CDR1 is MDHEN, CDR2 SYDVKM, per germline. The CDR3 covers 15 residues. Written as DNA, the CDR3 is TGTGCCAGCAGTCCCGGGACAGTTCTCCGCACTGAAGCTTTCTTT. Amino acid sequence: CASSPGTVLRTEAFF.

The genes are TRBV5-5 and TRBJ1-6, with D possibly TRBD1 on 5 matching bases. Germline V gene lookup returns CDR1 SGHKS and CDR2 YYEKEE (reference sequence). The CDR3 contains 12 residues. V was pared by 4 bases and J by 14 bases, with 13 bases between. This chain's CDR3 is CASSIEWGALHF. CDR3 bases: TGTGCCAGCAGCATTGAGTGGGGGGCCCTCCACTTT.

The V and J genes are TRBV5-8 and TRBJ2-2; 8 bases match TRBD1. Germline V gene data show CDR1 as SGHTS and CDR2 as YDEGEE. V shed 2 bases, J shed 1 base, and the junction held 10 bases outside the gene matches. This CDR3 contains 18 residues. The DNA for the CDR3 is TGTGCCAGCAGCTTCAAGGGGACAGGCTATGGGAACACCGGGGAGCTGTTTTTT. It encodes CASSFKGTGYGNTGELFF.

The rearrangement joins TRBV28 to TRBJ1-1, with D uncertain. V gave up 4 bases and J gave up 1 base, with 7 bases separating them. Germline CDR1 MDHEN, CDR2 SYDVKM. The CDR3 consists of 13 residues. This CDR3 is CASSSFSNTEAFF. Here the CDR3 DNA reads TGTGCCAGCAGTTCTTTTTCGAACACTGAAGCTTTCTTT.

The rearrangement links TRBV5-4 to TRBJ1-3; 8 bases match TRBD1. V lost 4 bases and J lost 4; bases outside the gene matches: 13. Germline CDR1 SGHNT, CDR2 YYREEE (reference sequence). CDR3 length: 17 amino acids. The CDR3 is CASSPWTGPADGNTIYF. In nucleotides, the CDR3 is TGTGCCAGCAGCCCCTGGACAGGGCCCGCGGACGGAAACACCATATATTTT. The complete variable domain, with remaining parts taken from reference TRBV5-4 and TRBJ1-3, reads ETGVTQSPTHLIKTRGQQVTLRCSSQSGHNTVSWYQQALGQGPQFIFQYYREEENGRGNFPPRFSGLQFPNYSSELNVNALELDDSALYLCASSPWTGPADGNTIYFGEGSWLTVV.

The chain carries TRBV6-5 and TRBJ1-4; weak D call: TRBD1 (5 bases). The ends were cut back, 5 bases at V and 8 bases at J, with 12 bases in the middle. The CDR3 extends over 13 amino acids. Germline lookup yields CDR1 MNHEY and CDR2 SVGAGI. In DNA form, the CDR3 reads TGTGCCAGCAGTCGGGGGGTTGGAGAAAAACTGTTTTTT. Protein sequence: CASSRGVGEKLFF.

V and J are TRBV27 and TRBJ1-5; 8 positions match TRBD1. This CDR3 comprises 14 residues. CDR1 is MNHEY and CDR2 is SMNVEV in the germline V gene (reference sequence). J gave up 5 bases and V 1 base, and 1 base lay outside the gene matches. This chain's CDR3 is CASSLYRGDQPQHF. The CDR3 coding sequence is TGTGCCAGCAGTTTATACAGGGGGGATCAGCCCCAGCATTTT.

V and J are TRBV5-5 and TRBJ1-4, with 7 nucleotides matching TRBD1. V gave up 5 bases and J gave up 6 bases; unmatched junction bases: 10. The germline V gene encodes CDR1 SGHKS and CDR2 YYEKEE (reference sequence). This CDR3 spans 15 amino acids. CDR3 residues: CASRSGTVQDEKLFF. The CDR3 bases are TGTGCCAGCAGGTCCGGGACAGTTCAGGATGAAAAACTGTTTTTT.

The chain uses TRBV20-1 and TRBJ1-1, with D possibly being TRBD1 (5 bases). This CDR3 is built from 12 residues. Germline assignment: CDR1 DFQATT and CDR2 SNEGSKA (reference sequence). The V end was cut by 3 bases, the J end by 3 bases, with 8 bases between. DNA of the CDR3: TGCAGTGCTAGTAGGGGATACACTGAAGCTTTCTTT. It encodes CSASRGYTEAFF.

A single count supports this clone. The DNA for the CDR3 is TGTGCCAGCTCACAGATCCCTCTGGCGGGGGACAATGAGCAGTTCTTC. Translation: CASSQIPLAGDNEQFF. The chain joins TRBV18 to TRBJ2-1; 7 bases line up with TRBD2. Trimming took 4 bases from V and 5 from J; bases not matched to a gene: 11. The germline V gene has CDR1 KGHSH and CDR2 LQKENI. This CDR3 has 16 residues.

The CDR3 region is CASSYAGTGNEQYF. CDR3 DNA: TGCGCCAGCAGCTACGCCGGGACAGGGAACGAGCAGTACTTC. The chain combines TRBV5-1 with TRBJ2-7; 9 nucleotides match TRBD1. Looked up from germline, CDR1 is SGHRS and CDR2 is YFSETQ. With 3 bases clipped from V and 5 bases from J, the junction kept 6 bases outside the gene matches. This CDR3 is built from 14 residues.

The chain links TRBV9 to TRBJ2-1; D might be TRBD1 (6 bases). Trimming stripped 1 base from V and 2 bases from J, with 10 bases between. The CDR3 runs to 15 residues. Germline CDR1 is SGDLS and CDR2 is YYNGEE. The CDR3: CASSVWGQAYNEQFF. In nucleotides, the CDR3 is TGTGCCAGCAGCGTATGGGGGCAGGCCTACAATGAGCAGTTCTTC.